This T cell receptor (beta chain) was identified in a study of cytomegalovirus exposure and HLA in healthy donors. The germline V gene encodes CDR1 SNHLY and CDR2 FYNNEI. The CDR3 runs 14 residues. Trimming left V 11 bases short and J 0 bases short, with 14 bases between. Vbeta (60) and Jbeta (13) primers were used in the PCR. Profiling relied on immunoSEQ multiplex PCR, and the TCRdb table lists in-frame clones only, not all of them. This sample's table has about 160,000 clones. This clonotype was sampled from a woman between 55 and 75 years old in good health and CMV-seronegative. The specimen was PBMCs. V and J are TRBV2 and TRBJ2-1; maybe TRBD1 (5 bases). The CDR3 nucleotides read TGTGCCCGTGACAGTAAGAGCTCCTACAATGAGCAGTTCTTC. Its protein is CARDSKSSYNEQFF.